This T cell receptor (beta chain) is from a study of blood T cell repertoires in COVID-19. Study at large: Researchers got acute and convalescent COVID-19 samples from the United States, Italy and Spain. T cells, B-cell-depleted T cells, or PBMCs supplied cDNA or gDNA.

Trimming stripped 2 bases from V and 2 bases from J, with 15 bases between. The CDR3 is 16 residues long. CDR1 and CDR2 from the germline V gene are SGHTA and FQGNSA. In the original processing: For nucleated cells, counts were estimated from reference gene primer amplification. Sequencing was performed with immunoSEQ multiplex PCR; in TCRdb, only in-frame clones are kept and a portion is missing. That table gives V, J and clone size, and the DNA gave D and trimming. The sample carries under 60,000 clones, 70% to 85% recorded once. This TCR came from a man aged 55 to 70 with acute or convalescent COVID-19. The material sequenced was peripheral blood. The chain recombines TRBV7-2 with TRBJ1-2; the D gene is possibly TRBD1 (6 bases). The CDR3 is CASSLTGLGRNYGYTF. In nucleotides, the CDR3 is TGTGCCAGCAGCTTAACAGGGCTAGGTCGCAACTATGGCTACACCTTC.